This T cell receptor (beta chain) was identified in a study of cytomegalovirus exposure and HLA in healthy donors. This clone came up a few times. This table comes from immunoSEQ multiplex PCR, and its TCRdb copy is limited to in-frame clones, with some not included. The table has 200,000 to 250,000 clones, over 80% seen once. The germline gives CDR1 LGHNA, CDR2 YNFKEQ. CDR3 length: 12 amino acids. The V and J ends lost 0 bases and 1 base respectively, with 0 bases between them. The receptor's source is a woman aged 30 to 39 in good health and CMV-seropositive. This chain links TRBV4-2 with TRBJ1-2, with D unresolved. The source material was PBMCs. Here the CDR3 reads CASSQDNYGYTF. In DNA, the CDR3 is TGTGCCAGCAGCCAAGATAACTATGGCTACACCTTC.